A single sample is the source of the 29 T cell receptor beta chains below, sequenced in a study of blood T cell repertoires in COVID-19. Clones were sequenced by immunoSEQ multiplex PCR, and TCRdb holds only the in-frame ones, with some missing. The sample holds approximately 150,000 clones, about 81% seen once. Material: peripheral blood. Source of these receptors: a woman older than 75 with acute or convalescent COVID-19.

CDR3 in amino acids: CASSVPHPGRQGNYGYTF. DNA of the CDR3: TGTGCCAGCAGCGTACCCCACCCGGGCAGACAGGGAAACTATGGCTACACCTTC. The chain combines TRBV9 with TRBJ1-2, with 7 bases identical to TRBD1. In germline, CDR1 is SGDLS, CDR2 YYNGEE. The V and J ends lost 1 base and 2 bases, in that order; junction bases with no gene match: 14. The CDR3 is 18 amino acids. Looking up the rest from reference TRBV9 and TRBJ1-2 gives the full variable domain: DSGVTQTPKHLITATGQRVTLRCSPRSGDLSVYWYQQSLDQGLQFLIQYYNGEERAKGNILERFSAQQFPDLHSELNLSSLELGDSALYFCASSVPHPGRQGNYGYTFGSGTRLTVV.

The CDR3 DNA is TGTGCCAGTAGTTCCGGGACAGCTGGGGCCAACGTCCTGACTTTC. Amino acids: CASSSGTAGANVLTF. V and J are TRBV19 and TRBJ2-6; 7 bases are a match to TRBD1. Losses at the gene ends were 5 bases for V and 2 bases for J; bases not matched to a gene: 3. Germline loops: CDR1 LNHDA, CDR2 SQIVND (reference sequence). The CDR3 runs to 15 residues.

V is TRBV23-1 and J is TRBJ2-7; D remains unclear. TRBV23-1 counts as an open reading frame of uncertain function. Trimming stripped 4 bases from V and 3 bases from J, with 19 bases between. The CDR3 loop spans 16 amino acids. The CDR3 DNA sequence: TGCGCCAGCAGTCCCTCGAATGTACGAGACTGCTACGAGCAGTACTTC. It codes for CASSPSNVRDCYEQYF.

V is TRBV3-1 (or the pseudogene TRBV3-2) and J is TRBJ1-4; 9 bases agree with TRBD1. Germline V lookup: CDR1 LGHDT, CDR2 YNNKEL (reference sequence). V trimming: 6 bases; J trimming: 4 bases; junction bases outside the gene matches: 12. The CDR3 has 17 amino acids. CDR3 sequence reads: CASRPGTGRTVNEKLFF. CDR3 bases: TGTGCCAGCAGGCCCGGGACAGGGCGTACCGTTAATGAAAAACTGTTTTTT.

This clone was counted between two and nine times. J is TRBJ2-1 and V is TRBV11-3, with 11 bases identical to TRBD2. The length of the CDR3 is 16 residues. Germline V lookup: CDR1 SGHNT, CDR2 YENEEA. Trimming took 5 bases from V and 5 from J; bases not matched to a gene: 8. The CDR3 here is CASSPSGLAADNEQFF. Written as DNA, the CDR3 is TGTGCCAGCAGCCCATCGGGACTAGCGGCAGACAATGAGCAGTTCTTC.

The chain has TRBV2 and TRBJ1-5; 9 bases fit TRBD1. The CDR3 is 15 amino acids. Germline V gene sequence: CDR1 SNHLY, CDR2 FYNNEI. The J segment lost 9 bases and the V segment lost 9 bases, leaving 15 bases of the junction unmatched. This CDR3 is CASTAGTGYRRPQHF. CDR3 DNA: TGTGCCAGTACGGCCGGGACAGGGTATCGGCGGCCCCAGCATTTT.

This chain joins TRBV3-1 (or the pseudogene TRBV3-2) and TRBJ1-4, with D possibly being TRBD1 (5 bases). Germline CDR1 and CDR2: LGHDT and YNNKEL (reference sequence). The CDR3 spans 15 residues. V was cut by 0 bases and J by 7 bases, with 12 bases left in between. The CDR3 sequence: CASSQDHQGGEKLFF. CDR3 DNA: TGTGCCAGCAGCCAAGATCACCAGGGCGGTGAAAAACTGTTTTTT.

The CDR3 nucleotides read TGTGCCAGTAAAAGCCACCGGGACAGAAGCAAAAACATTCAGTACTTC. Its translation: CASKSHRDRSKNIQYF. The chain joins TRBV19 to TRBJ2-4, with TRBD1 identical over 7 bases. The CDR3 covers 16 residues. The germline CDR1 and CDR2 sequences are LNHDA and SQIVND (reference sequence). The V gene end was trimmed by 7 bases and the J gene end by 3 bases; junction bases not matched to a gene: 12.

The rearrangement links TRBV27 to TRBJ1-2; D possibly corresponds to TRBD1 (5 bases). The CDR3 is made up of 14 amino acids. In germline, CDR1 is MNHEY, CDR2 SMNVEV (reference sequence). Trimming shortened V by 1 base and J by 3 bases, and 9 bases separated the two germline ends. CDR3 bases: TGTGCCAGCAGTTTATTTGGGGGGTACTATGGCTACACCTTC. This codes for CASSLFGGYYGYTF.

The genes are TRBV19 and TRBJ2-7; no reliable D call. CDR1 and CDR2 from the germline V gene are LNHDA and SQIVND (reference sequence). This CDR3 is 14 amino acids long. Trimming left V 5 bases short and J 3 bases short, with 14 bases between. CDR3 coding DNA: TGTGCCAGTAGTCCCGAGCGATCCCACTACGAGCAGTACTTC. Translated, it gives CASSPERSHYEQYF.

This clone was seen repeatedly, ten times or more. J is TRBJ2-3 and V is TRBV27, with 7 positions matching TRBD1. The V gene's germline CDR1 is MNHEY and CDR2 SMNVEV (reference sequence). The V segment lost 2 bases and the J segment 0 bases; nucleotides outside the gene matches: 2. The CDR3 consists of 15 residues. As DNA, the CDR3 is TGTGCCAGCAGTTTACGGGGACAGAGCACAGATACGCAGTATTTT. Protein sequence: CASSLRGQSTDTQYF.

CDR3: CASSIDPRGDSYGYTF. The CDR3 nucleotides are TGTGCCAGTAGTATAGATCCTAGAGGGGACAGCTATGGCTACACCTTC. The V and J genes are TRBV19 and TRBJ1-2; 7 bases match TRBD1. V lost 0 bases and J lost 4; bases outside the gene matches: 8. The germline CDR1 and CDR2 sequences are LNHDA and SQIVND (reference sequence). This CDR3 spans 16 amino acids. The full variable domain, its missing parts supplied by reference TRBV19 and TRBJ1-2, is DGGITQSPKYLFRKEGQNVTLSCEQNLNHDAMYWYRQDPGQGLRLIYYSQIVNDFQKGDIAEGYSVSREKKESFPLTVTSAQKNPTAFYLCASSIDPRGDSYGYTFGSGTRLTVV.

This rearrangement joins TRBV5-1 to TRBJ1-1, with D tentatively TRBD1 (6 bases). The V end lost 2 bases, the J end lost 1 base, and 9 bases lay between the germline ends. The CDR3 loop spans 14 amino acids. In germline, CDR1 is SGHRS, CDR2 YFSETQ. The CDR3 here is CASSLPGQNTEAFF. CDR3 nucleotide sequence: TGCGCCAGCAGCTTACCGGGACAGAACACTGAAGCTTTCTTT.

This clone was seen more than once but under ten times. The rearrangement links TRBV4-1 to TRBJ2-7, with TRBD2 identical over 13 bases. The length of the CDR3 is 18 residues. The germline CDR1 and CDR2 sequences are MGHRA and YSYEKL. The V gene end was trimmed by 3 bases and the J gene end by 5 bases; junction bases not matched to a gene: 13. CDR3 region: CASSHRGLAGAGMNEQYF. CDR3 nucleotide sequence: TGCGCCAGCAGCCATCGAGGACTAGCGGGAGCGGGTATGAACGAGCAGTACTTC.

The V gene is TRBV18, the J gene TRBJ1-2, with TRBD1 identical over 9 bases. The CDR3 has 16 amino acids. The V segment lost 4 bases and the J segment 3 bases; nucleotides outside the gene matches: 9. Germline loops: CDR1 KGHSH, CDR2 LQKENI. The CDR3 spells CASSLTGGAGDYGYTF. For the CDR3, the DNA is TGTGCCAGCTCACTTACAGGGGGCGCGGGCGACTATGGCTACACCTTC. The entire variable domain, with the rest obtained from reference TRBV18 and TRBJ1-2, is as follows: NAGVMQNPRHLVRRRGQEARLRCSPMKGHSHVYWYRQLPEEGLKFMVYLQKENIIDESGMPKERFSAEFPKEGPSILRIQQVVRGDSAAYFCASSLTGGAGDYGYTFGSGTRLTVV.

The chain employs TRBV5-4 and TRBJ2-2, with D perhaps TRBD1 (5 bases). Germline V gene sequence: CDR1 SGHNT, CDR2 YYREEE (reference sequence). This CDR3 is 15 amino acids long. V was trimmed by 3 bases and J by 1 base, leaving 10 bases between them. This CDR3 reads CASSSADRNTGELFF. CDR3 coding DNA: TGTGCCAGCAGCTCCGCCGACAGGAACACCGGGGAGCTGTTTTTT.

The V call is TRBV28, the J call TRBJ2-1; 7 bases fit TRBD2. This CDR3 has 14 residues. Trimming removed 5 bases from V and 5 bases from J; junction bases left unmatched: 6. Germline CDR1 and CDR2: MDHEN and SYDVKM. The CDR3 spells CASSVSGWDNEQFF. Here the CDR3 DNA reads TGTGCCAGCAGTGTTAGCGGGTGGGACAATGAGCAGTTCTTC.

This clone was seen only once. In DNA, the CDR3 is TGTGCCAGCAGCCAAATGAGCTCTGGAAACACCATATATTTT. Encoded protein: CASSQMSSGNTIYF. This chain connects TRBV3-1 (or the pseudogene TRBV3-2) to TRBJ1-3; D not certain. Germline CDR1 LGHDT, CDR2 YNNKEL (reference sequence). This CDR3 is built from 14 residues. V was shortened by 2 bases and J by 0 bases, with 5 bases between the two germline ends.

The CDR3 spells CASRRSSGTGLLAVGEQYF. Written as DNA, the CDR3 is TGTGCCAGCAGGCGAAGCTCCGGGACAGGGTTATTGGCGGTGGGGGAGCAGTACTTC. This chain uses TRBV6-6 with TRBJ2-7, with 9 nucleotides matching TRBD1. Trimming removed 6 bases from V and 7 bases from J; junction bases left unmatched: 25. This CDR3 is 19 amino acids long. Germline CDR1 MNHNY, CDR2 SVGAGI (reference sequence).

The CDR3 coding sequence is TGTGCCAGTAGCATCTTGCGGGTTGGGGATGAGCAGTTCTTC. Translation: CASSILRVGDEQFF. This chain joins TRBV19 and TRBJ2-1; tentative D call: TRBD2 (5 bases). Trimming removed 6 bases from V and 8 bases from J, with 17 bases in between. CDR3 size: 14 residues. The V gene's germline CDR1 is LNHDA and CDR2 SQIVND (reference sequence).

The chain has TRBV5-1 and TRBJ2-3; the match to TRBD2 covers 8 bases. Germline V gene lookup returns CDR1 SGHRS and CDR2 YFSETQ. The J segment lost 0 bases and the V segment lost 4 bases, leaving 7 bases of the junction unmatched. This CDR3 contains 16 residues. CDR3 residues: CASSPYGGVSTDTQYF. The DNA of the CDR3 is TGCGCCAGCAGCCCTTACGGGGGGGTTAGCACAGATACGCAGTATTTT.

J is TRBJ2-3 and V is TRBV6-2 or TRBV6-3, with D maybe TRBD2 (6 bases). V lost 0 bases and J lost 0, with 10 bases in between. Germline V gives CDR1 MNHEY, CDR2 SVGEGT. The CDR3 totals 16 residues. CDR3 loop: CASSYSEGSSTDTQYF. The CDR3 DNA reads TGTGCCAGCAGTTACTCGGAGGGTTCTAGCACAGATACGCAGTATTTT.

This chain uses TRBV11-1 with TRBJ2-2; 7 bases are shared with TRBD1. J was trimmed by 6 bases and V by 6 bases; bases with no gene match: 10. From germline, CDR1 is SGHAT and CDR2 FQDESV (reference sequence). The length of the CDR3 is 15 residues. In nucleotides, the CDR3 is TGTGCCAGCAGGAGACAGGGATCGGATGCCGGGGAGCTGTTTTTT. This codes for CASRRQGSDAGELFF.

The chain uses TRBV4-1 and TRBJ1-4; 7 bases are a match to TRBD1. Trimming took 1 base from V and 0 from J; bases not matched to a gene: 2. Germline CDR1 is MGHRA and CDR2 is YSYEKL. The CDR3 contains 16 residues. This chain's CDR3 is CASSQAGTATNEKLFF. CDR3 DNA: TGCGCCAGCAGCCAAGCGGGGACAGCAACTAATGAAAAACTGTTTTTT.

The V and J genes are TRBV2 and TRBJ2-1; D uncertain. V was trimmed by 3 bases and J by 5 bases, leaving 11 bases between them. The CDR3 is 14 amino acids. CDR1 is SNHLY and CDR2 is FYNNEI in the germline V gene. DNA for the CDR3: TGTGCCAGCAGTGAGATGAGCCAACACAATGAGCAGTTCTTC. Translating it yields CASSEMSQHNEQFF.

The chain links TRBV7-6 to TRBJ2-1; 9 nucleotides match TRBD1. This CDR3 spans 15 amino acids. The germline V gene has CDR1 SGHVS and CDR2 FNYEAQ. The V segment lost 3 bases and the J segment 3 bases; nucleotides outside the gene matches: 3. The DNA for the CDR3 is TGTGCCAGCAGCTTGGGACAGGGTGGCTACAATGAGCAGTTCTTC. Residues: CASSLGQGGYNEQFF.

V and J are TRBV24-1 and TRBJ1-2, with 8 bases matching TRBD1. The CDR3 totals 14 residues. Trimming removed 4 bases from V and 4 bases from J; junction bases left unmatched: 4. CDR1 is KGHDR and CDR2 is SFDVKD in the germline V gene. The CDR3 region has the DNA TGTGCCACCAGTGACATCGGACAGGGCTATGGCTACACCTTC. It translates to CATSDIGQGYGYTF.

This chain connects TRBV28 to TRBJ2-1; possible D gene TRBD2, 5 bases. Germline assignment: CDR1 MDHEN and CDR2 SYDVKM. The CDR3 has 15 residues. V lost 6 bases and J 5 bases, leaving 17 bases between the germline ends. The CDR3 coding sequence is TGTGCCAGCAGCCTAGGTTTTCGGGGAAACAATGAGCAGTTCTTC. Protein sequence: CASSLGFRGNNEQFF.

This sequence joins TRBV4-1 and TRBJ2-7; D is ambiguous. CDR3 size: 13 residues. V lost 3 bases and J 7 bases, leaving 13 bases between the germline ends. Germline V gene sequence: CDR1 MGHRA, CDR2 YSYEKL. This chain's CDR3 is CASSHDGSGEQYF. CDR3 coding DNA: TGCGCCAGCAGCCACGACGGGTCTGGGGAGCAGTACTTC.